Sequencing of this T cell receptor (beta chain) was carried out in a study of blood T cell repertoires in COVID-19 (dated by TCRdb to 2018 to 2020). Concerning the study at large: Collaborator samples came from the United States, Italy and Spain and covered acute and convalescent phases of COVID-19. Subjects who had been exposed to COVID-19, were actively infected with it, or had recovered from it provided the deeply sampled blood TCRbeta repertoires that made up the dataset. A freely available public database, intended as a resource for researchers studying the immune response to SARS-CoV-2, is where the repertoires were released. The samples were drawn from the first 160 participants of the ongoing ImmuneRACE study and from some 1,300 subjects provided by 6 global collaborators. The material from the prospective study consisted of cDNA or gDNA derived from T cells, B-cell-depleted T cells, or PBMCs. Nearly every sample came with metadata listing a de-identified subject ID, COVID-19 status, age in years and sex. HLA class I and class II types, where available, came from metadata supplied by the sample provider rather than from assay-based typing. Here is what the overall study found, with its caveats: Clinical and demographic metadata were provided uncurated, with the amount varying by source and participant.

This clone was counted once. Its cognate antigen has yet to be identified. Per-nucleotide qualities are absent, and no much larger clonotype sits a single base away. TCRbeta CDR3 regions were amplified from genomic DNA using the immunoSEQ Assay, a bias-controlled multiplex PCR. As for the authors' bioinformatics: Within the assay, amplification of reference gene primers was used to estimate how many nucleated cells each sample contained. Sequence reads were collapsed and filtered to measure the absolute abundance of every unique TCRbeta CDR3 rearrangement. Productive Simpson clonality was computed per sample as the square root of Simpson's diversity index over productive rearrangements. TCRdb's version of the immuneACCESS table is confined to in-frame rearrangements and falls short of the full clone set. An unresolved V gene accounts for under half of the shortfall where checked; the remainder is of unknown origin. Clone size and V and J calls were adopted from that table, with D and trimming inferred from the DNA. This sample gives fewer than 200,000 clones in total; approximately 90% of them show up just once. Together, the top ten hold around 4% of the sample.

Samples from volunteer blood donors who had recovered from COVID-19 were contributed by a second Seattle source. Collaborating institutions collected whole blood in K2EDTA tubes following their own protocols. For TCRbeta analysis, collaborators shipped samples as frozen whole blood, isolated PBMCs, or DNA extracted from either of those sample types. Trimming at the junction amounts to 11 bases on V and 7 bases on J, and the germline ends lie 24 bases apart. The CDR3 goes from the cysteine to the phenylalanine over 15 residues. Only the CDR3 part of the read is kept: 45 bases, read in frame from the first base.

This receptor was taken from a woman in her fifties or sixties who had recovered from COVID-19. The rearrangement joined TRBV23-1 to TRBJ1-5; TRBD1 might be the D gene, on 6 matching bases. TRBV23-1 is an open reading frame, and its role is uncertain. The sample consisted of peripheral blood. The CDR3 region reads CAGITGPYTEQPQHF. The nucleotides are TGCGCCGGCATTACAGGGCCATATACCGAGCAGCCCCAGCATTTT.